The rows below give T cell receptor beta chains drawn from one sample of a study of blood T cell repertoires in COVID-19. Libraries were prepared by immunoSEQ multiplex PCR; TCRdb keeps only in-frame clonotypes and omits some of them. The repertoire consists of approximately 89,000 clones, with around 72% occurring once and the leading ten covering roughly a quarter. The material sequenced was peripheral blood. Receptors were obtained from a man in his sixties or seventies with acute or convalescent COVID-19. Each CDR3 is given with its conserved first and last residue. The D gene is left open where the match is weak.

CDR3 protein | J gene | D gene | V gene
CASSLGTGVLMGLYNEQFF | TRBJ2-1 | TRBD1 | TRBV6-6
CASSIPGSSYEQYF | TRBJ2-7 | NA | TRBV19
CASSYTTSGSAYEQYF | TRBJ2-7 | TRBD2 | TRBV6-5
CASSEVDLAGGQYF | TRBJ2-7 | TRBD2 | TRBV2
CAISFTGQDYEQYF | TRBJ2-7 | TRBD1 | TRBV10-3
CASSRGGRGSEKLFF | TRBJ1-4 | TRBD1 | TRBV7-8
CASSMGHLTDTQYF | TRBJ2-3 | NA | TRBV19
CASSRLGGAEQFF | TRBJ2-1 | NA | TRBV11-1
CASSSQGRNSPLHF | TRBJ1-6 | NA | TRBV7-8
CASSPGTGNTEAFF | TRBJ1-1 | TRBD1 | TRBV5-1
CASSPRVGTNEKLFF | TRBJ1-4 | NA | TRBV14
CASSPRPGRSADTQYF | TRBJ2-3 | NA | TRBV3-1/TRBV3-2
CASSTGTGGNEQFF | TRBJ2-1 | TRBD1 | TRBV7-3
CSVAEGTPFF | TRBJ2-1 | NA | TRBV29-1
CASSIKPGQGSNQPQHF | TRBJ1-5 | NA | TRBV2
CASSFYPRRGDYGYTF | TRBJ1-2 | NA | TRBV27
CASTLDRGYEQYF | TRBJ2-7 | TRBD1 | TRBV7-2